Following are 14 T cell receptor beta chains from one sample sequenced in a study of siplizumab effects on memory and regulatory T cells. The protocol was immunoSEQ multiplex PCR, while the TCRdb copy is restricted to in-frame clones and leaves out a portion. The table includes more than 45,000 clones, roughly 97% detected once. Sequencing used naive CD4+ T cells sorted from blood. These receptors originate from a human donor in good health.

The chain employs TRBV19 and TRBJ1-1, with D perhaps matching TRBD1 (6 bases). The germline V and J ends were trimmed by 9 bases and 0 bases, with 17 bases remaining between them. Germline values: CDR1 LNHDA, CDR2 SQIVND (reference sequence). The CDR3 covers 15 residues. The DNA of the CDR3 is TGTGCCAGCCGGACCGTTCAGGGGCTGAACACTGAAGCTTTCTTT. Amino acids: CASRTVQGLNTEAFF.

This chain links TRBV6-1 with TRBJ2-2; D uncertain. The V gene lost 2 bases and the J gene lost 0 bases, with 7 bases spanning the gap. The CDR3 totals 15 residues. The germline CDR1 and CDR2 sequences are MNHNS and SASEGT. The CDR3 reads CASSEKTANTGELFF. CDR3 in DNA: TGTGCCAGCAGTGAAAAAACAGCGAACACCGGGGAGCTGTTTTTT.

This chain links TRBV9 with TRBJ2-7; D remains unclear. The CDR3 runs 15 residues. CDR1 is SGDLS, CDR2 YYNGEE, per germline. The germline V and J ends were trimmed by 0 bases and 1 base, with 11 bases remaining between them. CDR3 nucleotide sequence: TGTGCCAGCAGCGTAGCTCATTCCGGATCCTACGAGCAGTACTTC. Amino acid sequence: CASSVAHSGSYEQYF.

The V gene is TRBV7-2, the J gene TRBJ2-3; the D is unclear. Germline-derived CDR1 and CDR2 are SGHTA and FQGNSA. The CDR3 spans 13 residues. V was trimmed by 4 bases and J by 5 bases, leaving 10 bases between them. CDR3 residues: CASSSKDLDTQYF. As DNA, the CDR3 is TGTGCCAGCAGCTCGAAAGATCTAGATACGCAGTATTTT.

The rearrangement joins TRBV28 to TRBJ1-1; D might be TRBD1 (5 bases). This CDR3 region has 15 residues. In germline, CDR1 is MDHEN, CDR2 SYDVKM. Trimming removed 9 bases from V and 1 base from J, with 18 bases in between. DNA for the CDR3: TGTGCCAGTAGACAAACGGGACGGGAGAACACTGAAGCTTTCTTT. Protein product: CASRQTGRENTEAFF.

As regards this clone: At the DNA level, this CDR3 is encoded by other sequences in the same sample as well. This chain uses TRBV2 with TRBJ2-5; a possible D gene is TRBD1 (5 bases). There are 15 residues in the CDR3. Trimming shortened V by 4 bases and J by 2 bases, and 14 bases separated the two germline ends. Per the germline V gene, CDR1 is SNHLY and CDR2 is FYNNEI. CDR3 in amino acids: CASSVGLVRQETQYF. The CDR3 coding sequence is TGTGCCAGCAGTGTGGGGCTTGTTAGGCAAGAGACCCAGTACTTC.

The V and J genes are TRBV2 and TRBJ2-5; 7 bases align to TRBD2. The germline V gene has CDR1 SNHLY and CDR2 FYNNEI. The CDR3 has 14 residues. With V trimmed by 4 bases and J by 1 base, 3 bases remained unmatched. CDR3 sequence (DNA): TGTGCCAGCAGTGTCCGGACTAGCCAAGAGACCCAGTACTTC. Encoded protein: CASSVRTSQETQYF.

The V and J genes are TRBV2 and TRBJ1-2; TRBD1 matches at 11 bases. The CDR3 runs to 14 residues. The trim removed 5 bases at V and 5 bases at J, leaving 4 bases unmatched. Germline CDR1 SNHLY, CDR2 FYNNEI. This CDR3 is CASSYGQGAYGYTF. CDR3 sequence (DNA): TGTGCCAGCAGTTACGGACAGGGGGCTTATGGCTACACCTTC. Together with reference TRBV2 and TRBJ1-2, the CDR3 gives the full variable domain: EPEVTQTPSHQVTQMGQEVILRCVPISNHLYFYWYRQILGQKVEFLVSFYNNEISEKSEIFDDQFSVERPDGSNFTLKIRSTKLEDSAMYFCASSYGQGAYGYTFGSGTRLTVV.

The V gene is TRBV4-2, the J gene TRBJ1-2; tentative D call: TRBD1 (5 bases). Germline CDR1 LGHNA, CDR2 YNFKEQ. This CDR3 comprises 14 residues. V dropped 3 bases and J dropped 4 bases, with 12 bases sitting between them. For the CDR3, the DNA is TGTGCCAGCAGCCAGCGACAGACCAGCTATGGCTACACCTTC. This translates into CASSQRQTSYGYTF.

The chain carries TRBV19 and TRBJ2-3, with 13 positions matching TRBD2. Trimming cost V 3 bases and J 4 bases; bases outside gene matches: 10. Germline loops: CDR1 LNHDA, CDR2 SQIVND (reference sequence). The length of the CDR3 is 18 residues. The CDR3, as DNA: TGTGCCAGTAGTATCGGGACTAGCGGGATCAGGACCCCAGATACGCAGTATTTT. Translating it yields CASSIGTSGIRTPDTQYF.

The chain couples TRBV11-2 to TRBJ2-7; D may be TRBD2 (6 bases). Germline V gene sequence: CDR1 SGHAT, CDR2 FQNNGV. The V gene lost 5 bases and the J gene lost 2 bases, with 13 bases spanning the gap. The CDR3 runs to 14 residues. The CDR3 loop is CASSLSGRPYEQYF. CDR3 sequence (DNA): TGTGCCAGCAGCCTTAGCGGCAGGCCCTACGAGCAGTACTTC.

This chain joins TRBV7-3 and TRBJ1-5; no definite D call. The CDR3 runs 15 residues. Germline V gene data show CDR1 as SGHTA and CDR2 as FQGTGA. Trimming shortened V by 0 bases and J by 5 bases, and 11 bases separated the two germline ends. The CDR3 loop reads CASSLTSYRYQPQHF. The CDR3, as DNA: TGTGCCAGCAGCTTAACTTCCTACCGCTATCAGCCCCAGCATTTT.

This clone occurred a few times. This chain joins TRBV7-9 and TRBJ1-2, with TRBD1 matching 9 bases. V shed 2 bases and J 5 bases; nucleotides not matched to a gene: 15. The CDR3 runs 18 residues. Germline CDR1 SEHNR, CDR2 FQNEAQ (reference sequence). CDR3 in DNA: TGTGCCAGCAGCTTATCCCCGACAGGGGGTTTAAATTTGTATGGCTACACCTTC. Its protein product is CASSLSPTGGLNLYGYTF.

This clone was seen only once. V gene TRBV9 combines with J gene TRBJ1-3, with D tentatively TRBD1 (6 bases). Trimming took 4 bases from V and 4 from J, leaving 18 bases between them. This CDR3 has 16 residues. CDR1 and CDR2 (germline): SGDLS, YYNGEE. CDR3 residues: CASSTNPDGTGNTIYF. The DNA for the CDR3 is TGTGCCAGCAGCACTAACCCCGACGGGACAGGAAACACCATATATTTT.